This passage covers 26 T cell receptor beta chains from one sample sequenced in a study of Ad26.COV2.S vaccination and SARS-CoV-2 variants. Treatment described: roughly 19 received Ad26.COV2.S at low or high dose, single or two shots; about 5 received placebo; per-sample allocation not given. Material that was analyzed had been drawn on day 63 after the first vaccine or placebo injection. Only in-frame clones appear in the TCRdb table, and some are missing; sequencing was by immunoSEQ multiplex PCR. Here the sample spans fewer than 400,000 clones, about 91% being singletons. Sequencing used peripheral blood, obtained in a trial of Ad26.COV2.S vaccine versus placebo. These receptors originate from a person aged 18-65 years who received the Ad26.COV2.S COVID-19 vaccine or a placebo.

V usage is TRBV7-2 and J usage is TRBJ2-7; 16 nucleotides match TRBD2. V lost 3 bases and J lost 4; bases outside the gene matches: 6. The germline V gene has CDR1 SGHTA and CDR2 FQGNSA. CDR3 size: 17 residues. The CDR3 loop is CASSFGTSGRAPYEQYF. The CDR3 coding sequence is TGTGCCAGCAGCTTCGGGACTAGCGGGAGGGCCCCGTACGAGCAGTACTTC. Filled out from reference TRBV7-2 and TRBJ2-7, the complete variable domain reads GAGVSQSPSNKVTEKGKDVELRCDPISGHTALYWYRQSLGQGLEFLIYFQGNSAPDKSGLPSDRFSAERTGGSVSTLTIQRTQQEDSAVYLCASSFGTSGRAPYEQYFGPGTRLTVT.

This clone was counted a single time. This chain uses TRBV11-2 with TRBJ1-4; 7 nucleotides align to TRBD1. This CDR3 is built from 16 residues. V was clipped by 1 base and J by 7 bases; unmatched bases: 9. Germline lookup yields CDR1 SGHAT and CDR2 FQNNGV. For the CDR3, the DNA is TGTGCCAGCAGCTTAGGTCATAAGGCAGGGGGTGAAAAACTGTTTTTT. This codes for CASSLGHKAGGEKLFF.

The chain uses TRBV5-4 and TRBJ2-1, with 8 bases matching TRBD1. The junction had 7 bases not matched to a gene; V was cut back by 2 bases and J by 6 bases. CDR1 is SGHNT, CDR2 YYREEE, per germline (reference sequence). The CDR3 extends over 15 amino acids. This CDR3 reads CASSFWQGASNEQFF. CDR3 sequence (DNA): TGTGCCAGCAGCTTCTGGCAGGGGGCGAGCAATGAGCAGTTCTTC.

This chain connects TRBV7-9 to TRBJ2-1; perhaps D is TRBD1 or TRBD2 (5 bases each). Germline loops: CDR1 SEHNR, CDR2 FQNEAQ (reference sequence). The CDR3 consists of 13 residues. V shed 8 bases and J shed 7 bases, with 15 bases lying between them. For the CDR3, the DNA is TGTGCCAGCGCAGAGGGGCAAAATAATGAGCAGTTCTTC. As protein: CASAEGQNNEQFF.

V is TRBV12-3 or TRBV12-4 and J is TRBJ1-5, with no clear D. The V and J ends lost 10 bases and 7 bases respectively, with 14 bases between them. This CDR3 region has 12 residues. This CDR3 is CATRRQDQPQHF. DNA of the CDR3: TGTGCCACAAGGAGGCAGGACCAGCCCCAGCATTTT.

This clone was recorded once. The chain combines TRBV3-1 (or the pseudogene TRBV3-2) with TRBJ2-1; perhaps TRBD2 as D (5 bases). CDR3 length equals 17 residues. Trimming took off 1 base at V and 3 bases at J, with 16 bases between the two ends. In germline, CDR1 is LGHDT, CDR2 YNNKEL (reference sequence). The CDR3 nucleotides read TGTGCCAGCAGCCAAGCAGAGCGGATAACTTTCTACAATGAGCAGTTCTTC. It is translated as CASSQAERITFYNEQFF.

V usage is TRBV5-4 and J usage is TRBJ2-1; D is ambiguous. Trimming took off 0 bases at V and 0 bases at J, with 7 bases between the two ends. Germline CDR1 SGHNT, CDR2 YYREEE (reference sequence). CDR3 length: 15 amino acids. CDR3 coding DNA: TGTGCCAGCAGCTTGGGCGCGAGCTCCTACAATGAGCAGTTCTTC. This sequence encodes CASSLGASSYNEQFF.

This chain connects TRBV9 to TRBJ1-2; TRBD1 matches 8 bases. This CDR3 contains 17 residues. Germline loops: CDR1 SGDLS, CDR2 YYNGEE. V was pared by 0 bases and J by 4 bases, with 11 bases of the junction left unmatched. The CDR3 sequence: CASSVDQGAPYTYGYTF. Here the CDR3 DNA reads TGTGCCAGCAGCGTAGACCAGGGGGCCCCTTATACCTATGGCTACACCTTC.

DNA of the CDR3: TGTGCCTGGAGGACTGGTCGCAACTATGGCTACACCTTC. It yields the protein CAWRTGRNYGYTF. This chain links TRBV30 with TRBJ1-2, with D unresolved. This CDR3 contains 13 residues. Germline V gives CDR1 GTSNPN, CDR2 SVGIG (reference sequence). Deletions cut 3 bases from V and 2 bases from J, with 10 bases between.

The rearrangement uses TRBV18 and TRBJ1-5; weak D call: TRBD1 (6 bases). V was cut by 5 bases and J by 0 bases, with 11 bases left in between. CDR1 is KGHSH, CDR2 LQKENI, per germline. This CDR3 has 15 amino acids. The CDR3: CASSTGTHSNQPQHF. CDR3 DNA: TGTGCCAGCTCAACCGGGACACATAGCAATCAGCCCCAGCATTTT.

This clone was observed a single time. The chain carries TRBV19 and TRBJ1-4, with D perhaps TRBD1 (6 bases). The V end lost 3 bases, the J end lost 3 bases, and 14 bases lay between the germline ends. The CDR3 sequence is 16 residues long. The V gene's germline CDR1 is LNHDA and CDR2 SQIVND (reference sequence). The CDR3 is CASSIPTGGANEKLFF. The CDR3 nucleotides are TGTGCCAGTAGTATCCCGACAGGTGGGGCTAATGAAAAACTGTTTTTT.

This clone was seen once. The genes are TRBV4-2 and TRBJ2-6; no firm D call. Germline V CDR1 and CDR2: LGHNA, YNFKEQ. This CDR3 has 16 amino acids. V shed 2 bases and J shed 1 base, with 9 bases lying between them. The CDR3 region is CASSQLAGSGANVLTF. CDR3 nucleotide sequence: TGTGCCAGCAGCCAATTGGCAGGTTCTGGGGCCAACGTCCTGACTTTC.

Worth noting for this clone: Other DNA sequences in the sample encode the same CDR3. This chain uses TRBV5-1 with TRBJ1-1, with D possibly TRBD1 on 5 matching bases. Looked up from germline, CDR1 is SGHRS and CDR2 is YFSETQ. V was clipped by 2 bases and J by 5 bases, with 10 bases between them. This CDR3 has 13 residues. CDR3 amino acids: CASSFQGETEAFF. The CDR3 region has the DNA TGCGCCAGCAGCTTTCAGGGCGAGACTGAAGCTTTCTTT.

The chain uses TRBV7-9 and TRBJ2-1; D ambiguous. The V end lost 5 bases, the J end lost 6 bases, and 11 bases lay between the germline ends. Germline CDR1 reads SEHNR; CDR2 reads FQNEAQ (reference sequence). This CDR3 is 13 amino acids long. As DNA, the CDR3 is TGTGCCAGCAGCCATTATACAGTCAATGAGCAGTTCTTC. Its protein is CASSHYTVNEQFF.

Written as DNA, the CDR3 is TGTGCCAGCAGCCTAACTCAGGATGAGCAGTTCTTC. Translated: CASSLTQDEQFF. This chain joins TRBV7-2 and TRBJ2-1; unclear D gene. CDR1 is SGHTA and CDR2 is FQGNSA in the germline V gene. This CDR3 comprises 12 residues. With 5 bases removed from V and 8 bases from J, the gap between germline ends came to 10 bases.

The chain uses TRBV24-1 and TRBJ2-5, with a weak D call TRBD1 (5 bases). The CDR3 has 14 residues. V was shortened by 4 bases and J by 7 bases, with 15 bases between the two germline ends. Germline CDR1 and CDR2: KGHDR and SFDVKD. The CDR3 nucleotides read TGTGCCACCAGTGAGCACAGGAGTCAGGGGACCCAGTACTTC. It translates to CATSEHRSQGTQYF.

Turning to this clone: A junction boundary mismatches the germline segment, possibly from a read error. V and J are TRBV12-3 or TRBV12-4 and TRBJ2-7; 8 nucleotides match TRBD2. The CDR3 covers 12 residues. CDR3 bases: TGTGCCAGCAGTGCCTCGGGGACTAGGGTCGACTTC. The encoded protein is CASSASGTRVDF.

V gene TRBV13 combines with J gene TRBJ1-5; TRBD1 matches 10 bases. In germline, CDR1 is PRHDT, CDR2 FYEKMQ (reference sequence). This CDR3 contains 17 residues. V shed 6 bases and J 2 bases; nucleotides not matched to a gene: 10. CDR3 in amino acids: CASSLTHGQGGNQPQHF. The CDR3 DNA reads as TGTGCCAGCAGTCTAACCCATGGACAGGGGGGCAATCAGCCCCAGCATTTT.

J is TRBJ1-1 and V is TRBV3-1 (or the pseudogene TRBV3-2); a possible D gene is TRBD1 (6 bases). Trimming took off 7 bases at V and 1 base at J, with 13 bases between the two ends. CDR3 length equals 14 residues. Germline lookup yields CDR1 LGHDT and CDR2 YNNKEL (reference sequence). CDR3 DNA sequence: TGTGCCAGCACCGTCGGGGGCCGGAACACTGAAGCTTTCTTT. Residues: CASTVGGRNTEAFF.

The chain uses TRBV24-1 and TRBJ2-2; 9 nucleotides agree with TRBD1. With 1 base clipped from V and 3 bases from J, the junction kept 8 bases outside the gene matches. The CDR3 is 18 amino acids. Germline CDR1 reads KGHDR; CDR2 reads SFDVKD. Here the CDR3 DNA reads TGTGCCACCAGTGATTTCGTTACAGGGGGCGTGGACACCGGGGAGCTGTTTTTT. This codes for CATSDFVTGGVDTGELFF.

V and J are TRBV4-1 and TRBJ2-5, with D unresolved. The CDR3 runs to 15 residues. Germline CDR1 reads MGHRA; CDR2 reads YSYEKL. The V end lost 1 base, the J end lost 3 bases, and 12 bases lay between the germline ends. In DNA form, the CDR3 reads TGCGCCAGCAGCCAAGGGGTTGCCCCGGAAGAGACCCAGTACTTC. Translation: CASSQGVAPEETQYF.

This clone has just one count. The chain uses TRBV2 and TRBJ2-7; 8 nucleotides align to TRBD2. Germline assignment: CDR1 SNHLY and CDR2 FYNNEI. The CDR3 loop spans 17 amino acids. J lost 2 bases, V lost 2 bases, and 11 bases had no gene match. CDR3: CASSELLISGNTYEQYF. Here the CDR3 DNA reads TGTGCCAGCAGTGAACTACTCATTAGCGGGAATACCTACGAGCAGTACTTC.

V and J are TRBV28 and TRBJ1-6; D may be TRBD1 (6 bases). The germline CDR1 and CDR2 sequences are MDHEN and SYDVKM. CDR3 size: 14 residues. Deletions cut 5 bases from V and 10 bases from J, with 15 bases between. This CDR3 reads CASSAQGLYSPLHF. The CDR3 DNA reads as TGTGCCAGCAGTGCACAGGGATTATACTCACCCCTCCACTTT. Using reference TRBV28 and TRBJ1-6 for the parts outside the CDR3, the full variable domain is DVKVTQSSRYLVKRTGEKVFLECVQDMDHENMFWYRQDPGLGLRLIYFSYDVKMKEKGDIPEGYSVSREKKERFSLILESASTNQTSMYLCASSAQGLYSPLHFGNGTRLTVT.

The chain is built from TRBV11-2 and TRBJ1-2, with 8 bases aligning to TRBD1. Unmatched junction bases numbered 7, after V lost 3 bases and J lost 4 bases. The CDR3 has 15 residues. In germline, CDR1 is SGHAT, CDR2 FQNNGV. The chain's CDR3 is CASSFGRGRGYGYTF. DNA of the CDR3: TGTGCCAGCAGCTTCGGCAGGGGGCGCGGCTATGGCTACACCTTC.

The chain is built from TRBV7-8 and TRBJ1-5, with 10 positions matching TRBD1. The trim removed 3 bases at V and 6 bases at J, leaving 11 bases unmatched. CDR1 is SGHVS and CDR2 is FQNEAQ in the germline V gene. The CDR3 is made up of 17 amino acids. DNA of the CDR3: TGTGCCAGCAGCTTGACTGGGCCGGGACAGGGGACTCAGCCCCAGCATTTT. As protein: CASSLTGPGQGTQPQHF.

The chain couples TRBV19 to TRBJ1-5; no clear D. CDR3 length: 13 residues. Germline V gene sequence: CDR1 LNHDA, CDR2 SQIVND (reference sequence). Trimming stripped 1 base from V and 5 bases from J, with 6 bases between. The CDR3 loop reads CASSIADYQPQHF. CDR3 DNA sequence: TGTGCCAGTAGTATAGCCGATTATCAGCCCCAGCATTTT. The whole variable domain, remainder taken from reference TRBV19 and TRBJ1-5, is DGGITQSPKYLFRKEGQNVTLSCEQNLNHDAMYWYRQDPGQGLRLIYYSQIVNDFQKGDIAEGYSVSREKKESFPLTVTSAQKNPTAFYLCASSIADYQPQHFGDGTRLSIL.